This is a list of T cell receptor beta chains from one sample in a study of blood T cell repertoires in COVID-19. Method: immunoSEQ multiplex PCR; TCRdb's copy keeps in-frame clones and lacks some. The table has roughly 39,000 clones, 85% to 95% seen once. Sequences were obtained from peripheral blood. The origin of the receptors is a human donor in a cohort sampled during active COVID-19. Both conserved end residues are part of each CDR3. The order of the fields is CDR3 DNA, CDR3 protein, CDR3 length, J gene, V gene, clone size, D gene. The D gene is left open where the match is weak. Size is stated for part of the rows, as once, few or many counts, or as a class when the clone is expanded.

TGCGCCAGCAGCCCATTTAGCGGGGGGGCCCAAGAGACCCAGTACTTC | CASSPFSGGAQETQYF | 16 | TRBJ2-5 | TRBV4-3 | NA | TRBD2
TGCGCCAGCAGCCAAGACCGGCAGGGCACTCAGCCCCAGCATTTT | CASSQDRQGTQPQHF | 15 | TRBJ1-5 | TRBV4-3 | NA | NA
TGCGCCAGCAGCCAAGATCAGGCAGGGGGTTTTAATGGCTACACCTTC | CASSQDQAGGFNGYTF | 16 | TRBJ1-2 | TRBV4-3 | NA | TRBD1
TGTGCCAGCAGTGACAGGGCCGGCAATCAGCCCCAGCATTTT | CASSDRAGNQPQHF | 14 | TRBJ1-5 | TRBV2 | NA | NA
TGTGCCTGGAGTCAGGGGTCGGGCAATCAGCCCCAGCATTTT | CAWSQGSGNQPQHF | 14 | TRBJ1-5 | TRBV30 | NA | NA
TGTGCCAGCAGCTTAGCGCGTGCGGGGGATTTACAAGAGACCCAGTACTTC | CASSLARAGDLQETQYF | 17 | TRBJ2-5 | TRBV7-8 | NA | TRBD2
TGTGCCAGCAGCACCGAGCGGCGGGGGTCTGAGCAGTTCTTC | CASSTERRGSEQFF | 14 | TRBJ2-1 | TRBV14 | NA | TRBD2
TGTGCCAGCAGCCAAGTCCGGACTAGGGCTTACAATGAGCAGTTCTTC | CASSQVRTRAYNEQFF | 16 | TRBJ2-1 | TRBV14 | NA | TRBD2
TGTGCCAGCAGCGTAAGAGACACCGGGGAGCTGTTTTTT | CASSVRDTGELFF | 13 | TRBJ2-2 | TRBV9 | NA | NA
TGTGCCAGCAGTTATGGGACTAGCGGGAGTCCAGATACGCAGTATTTT | CASSYGTSGSPDTQYF | 16 | TRBJ2-3 | TRBV6-9 | NA | TRBD2
TGTGCCAGCAGCTCACTTACGGGGGTTAATGAGCCCCAGCATTTT | CASSSLTGVNEPQHF | 15 | TRBJ1-5 | TRBV5-6 | NA | NA
TGTGCCAGCAGCTTGGGAGGTGCCGAGCAGTACTTC | CASSLGGAEQYF | 12 | TRBJ2-7 | TRBV5-5 | NA | NA
TGTGCCATCAGGGGGGCGAGCGGGAGAGGGGATACGCAGTATTTT | CAIRGASGRGDTQYF | 15 | TRBJ2-3 | TRBV10-3 | NA | TRBD2
TGCGCCAGCAGCCAAGATCTGCTGGCGGGGACCCAGTACTTC | CASSQDLLAGTQYF | 14 | TRBJ2-5 | TRBV4-3 | NA | NA
TGTGCCAGCAGCTTACTTTTGGGGACTCGGGCCACTGAAGCTTTCTTT | CASSLLLGTRATEAFF | 16 | TRBJ1-1 | TRBV11-2 | NA | NA
TGCGCCAGCAGTGGGGACACATTAAACACTGAAGCTTTCTTT | CASSGDTLNTEAFF | 14 | TRBJ1-1 | TRBV10-1 | NA | NA
TGTGCCAGCAGGTCTCTAGGGGAAGTCCCAAACACCATATATTTT | CASRSLGEVPNTIYF | 15 | TRBJ1-3 | TRBV27 | NA | NA
TGTGCCAGTATAGTTGGTCGGGTCAGGGGGGAGGGCTACACCTTC | CASIVGRVRGEGYTF | 15 | TRBJ1-2 | TRBV19 | NA | TRBD1
TGTGCCAGCAGCGGATTAGGTCTAGCTAGCACAGATACGCAGTATTTT | CASSGLGLASTDTQYF | 16 | TRBJ2-3 | TRBV9 | NA | NA
TGTGCCAGCAGCCTGAGACAGGGCGGGGACACTGAAGCTTTCTTT | CASSLRQGGDTEAFF | 15 | TRBJ1-1 | TRBV5-4 | NA | TRBD1
TGTGCCAGCAGATGGGGACGGAGGGACACAGATACGCAGTATTTT | CASRWGRRDTDTQYF | 15 | TRBJ2-3 | TRBV5-5 | NA | NA
TGTGCCAGCAGCCTGGAGGACAGCTCTAACTATGGCTACACCTTC | CASSLEDSSNYGYTF | 15 | TRBJ1-2 | TRBV5-6 | NA | NA
TGTGCCTGGAGTAGGCTAGCGGGAGCGTATTACAATGAGCAGTTCTTC | CAWSRLAGAYYNEQFF | 16 | TRBJ2-1 | TRBV30 | NA | TRBD2
TGTGCAAGTCGCTTAGCGGTTCCAGGGGACGAGCAGTACTTC | CASRLAVPGDEQYF | 14 | TRBJ2-7 | TRBV12-2 | NA | NA
TGTGCCAGCAGCTTAAAGGACAGGGACACTGAAGCTTTCTTT | CASSLKDRDTEAFF | 14 | TRBJ1-1 | TRBV5-8 | NA | TRBD1
TGCGCCAGCAGCTTGGTCGTCGGGGCTGGAAACACCATATATTTT | CASSLVVGAGNTIYF | 15 | TRBJ1-3 | TRBV5-1 | once | NA
TGTGCCATCAGTGAGTCAGGCGGGACAGCCTACGAGCAGTACTTC | CAISESGGTAYEQYF | 15 | TRBJ2-7 | TRBV10-3 | NA | NA
TGTGCCTGGACCCGGGACAGAATATCAACCGGGGAGCTGTTTTTT | CAWTRDRISTGELFF | 15 | TRBJ2-2 | TRBV30 | NA | TRBD1
TGTGCCAGCAGTTACTATGCTGGGGGGCAAGAGACCCAGTACTTC | CASSYYAGGQETQYF | 15 | TRBJ2-5 | TRBV6-5 | NA | NA
TGCGCCAGCAGCCAACAAACCGAACGACTAGCGGGGGGCTATACGCAGTATTTT | CASSQQTERLAGGYTQYF | 18 | TRBJ2-3 | TRBV4-1 | NA | TRBD2
TGTGCCAGCAGCTTATGGGGCGGGGGAGCTGAGCAGTTCTTC | CASSLWGGGAEQFF | 14 | TRBJ2-1 | TRBV7-2 | NA | TRBD2